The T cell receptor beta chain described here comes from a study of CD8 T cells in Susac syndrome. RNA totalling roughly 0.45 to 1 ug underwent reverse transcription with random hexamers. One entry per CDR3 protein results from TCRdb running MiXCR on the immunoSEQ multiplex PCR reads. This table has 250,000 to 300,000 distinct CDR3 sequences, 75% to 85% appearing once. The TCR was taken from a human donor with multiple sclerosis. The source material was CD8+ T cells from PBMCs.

CDR3 bases: TGTGCCAGCAGCTCCGGGACCCAAGAGACCCAGTACTTC. Its translation is CASSSGTQETQYF. The chain carries TRBV7-6 and TRBJ2-5; D is perhaps TRBD1 or TRBD2 (5 bases each). In germline, CDR1 is SGHVS, CDR2 FNYEAQ. Trimming left V 4 bases short and J 1 base short, with 7 bases between. The CDR3 extends over 13 amino acids.